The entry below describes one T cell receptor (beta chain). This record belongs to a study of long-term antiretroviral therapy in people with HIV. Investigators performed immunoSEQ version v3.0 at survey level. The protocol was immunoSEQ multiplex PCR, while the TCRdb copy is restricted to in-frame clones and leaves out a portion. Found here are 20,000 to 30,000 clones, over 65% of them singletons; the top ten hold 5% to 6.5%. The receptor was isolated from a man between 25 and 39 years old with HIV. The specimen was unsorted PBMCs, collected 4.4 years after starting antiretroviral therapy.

The CDR3 sequence is CASIGRVYEQYF. The DNA for the CDR3 is TGTGCCAGCATCGGCAGGGTCTACGAGCAGTACTTC. The V call is TRBV6-1, the J call TRBJ2-7; D is possibly TRBD1 (5 bases). This CDR3 is built from 12 residues. Trimming removed 7 bases from V and 3 bases from J, with 10 bases in between. Germline CDR1 MNHNS, CDR2 SASEGT.